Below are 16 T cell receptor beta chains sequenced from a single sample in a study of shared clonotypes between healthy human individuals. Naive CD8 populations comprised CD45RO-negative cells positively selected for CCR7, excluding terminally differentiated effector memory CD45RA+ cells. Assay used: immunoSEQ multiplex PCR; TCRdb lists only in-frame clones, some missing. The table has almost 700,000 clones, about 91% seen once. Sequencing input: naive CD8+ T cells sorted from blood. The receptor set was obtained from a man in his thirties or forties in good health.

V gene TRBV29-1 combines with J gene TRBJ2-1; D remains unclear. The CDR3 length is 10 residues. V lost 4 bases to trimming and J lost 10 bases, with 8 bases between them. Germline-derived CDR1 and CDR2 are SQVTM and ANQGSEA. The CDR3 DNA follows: TGCAGCGTTGGGTCTACCGAGCAGTTCTTC. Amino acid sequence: CSVGSTEQFF.

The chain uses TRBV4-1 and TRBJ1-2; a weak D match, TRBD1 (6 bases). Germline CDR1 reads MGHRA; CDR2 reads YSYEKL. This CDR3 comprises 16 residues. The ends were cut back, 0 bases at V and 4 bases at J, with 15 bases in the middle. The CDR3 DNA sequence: TGCGCCAGCAGCCAAGATGGGGCCAGGGGATTCTATGGCTACACCTTC. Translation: CASSQDGARGFYGYTF.

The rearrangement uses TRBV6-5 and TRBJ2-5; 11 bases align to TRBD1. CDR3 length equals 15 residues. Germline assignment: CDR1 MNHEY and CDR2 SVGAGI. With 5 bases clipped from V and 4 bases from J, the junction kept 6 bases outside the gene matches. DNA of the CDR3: TGTGCCAGCAGTCAAGGGGACAGGGGGGGAGAGACCCAGTACTTC. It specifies CASSQGDRGGETQYF.

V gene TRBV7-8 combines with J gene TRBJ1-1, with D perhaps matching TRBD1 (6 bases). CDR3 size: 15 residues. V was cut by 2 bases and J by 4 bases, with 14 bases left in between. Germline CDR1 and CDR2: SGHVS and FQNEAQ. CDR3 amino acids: CASSLKPGGITEAFF. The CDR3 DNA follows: TGTGCCAGCAGCTTAAAGCCGGGGGGCATCACTGAAGCTTTCTTT. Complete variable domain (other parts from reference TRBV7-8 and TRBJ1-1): GAGVSQSPRYKVAKRGQDVALRCDPISGHVSLFWYQQALGQGPEFLTYFQNEAQLDKSGLPSDRFFAERPEGSVSTLKIQRTQQEDSAVYLCASSLKPGGITEAFFGQGTRLTVV.

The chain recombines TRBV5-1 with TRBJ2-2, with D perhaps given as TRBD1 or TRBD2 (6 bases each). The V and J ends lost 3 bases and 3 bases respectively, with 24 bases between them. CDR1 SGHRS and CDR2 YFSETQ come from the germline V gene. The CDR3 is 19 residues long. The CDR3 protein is CASSWGPSALGLDTGELFF. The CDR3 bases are TGCGCCAGCAGCTGGGGGCCTAGCGCTCTAGGCTTGGACACCGGGGAGCTGTTTTTT.

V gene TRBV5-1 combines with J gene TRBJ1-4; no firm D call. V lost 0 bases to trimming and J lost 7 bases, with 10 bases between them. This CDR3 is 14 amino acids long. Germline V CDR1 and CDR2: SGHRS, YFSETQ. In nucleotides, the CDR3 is TGCGCCAGCAGCTTGGAAGACTTGAGTGAAAAACTGTTTTTT. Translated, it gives CASSLEDLSEKLFF.

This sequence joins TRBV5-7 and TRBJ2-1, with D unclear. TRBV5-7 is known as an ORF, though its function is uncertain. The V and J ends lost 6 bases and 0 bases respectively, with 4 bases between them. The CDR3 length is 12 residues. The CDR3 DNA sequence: TGTGCCAGCATTAGCTCCTACAATGAGCAGTTCTTC. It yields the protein CASISSYNEQFF.

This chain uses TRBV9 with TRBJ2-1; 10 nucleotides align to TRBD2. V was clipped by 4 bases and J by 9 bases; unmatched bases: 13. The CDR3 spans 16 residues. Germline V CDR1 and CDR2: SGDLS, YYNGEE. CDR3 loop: CASSPPESGRVGEQFF. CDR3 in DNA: TGTGCCAGCAGCCCACCGGAAAGCGGGAGGGTTGGTGAGCAGTTCTTC.

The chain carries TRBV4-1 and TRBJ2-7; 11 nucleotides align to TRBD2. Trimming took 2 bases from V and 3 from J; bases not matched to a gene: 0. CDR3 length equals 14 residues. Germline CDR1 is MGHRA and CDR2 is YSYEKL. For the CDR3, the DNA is TGCGCCAGCAGCCAACTAGCGGGAGGCTACGAGCAGTACTTC. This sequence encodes CASSQLAGGYEQYF.

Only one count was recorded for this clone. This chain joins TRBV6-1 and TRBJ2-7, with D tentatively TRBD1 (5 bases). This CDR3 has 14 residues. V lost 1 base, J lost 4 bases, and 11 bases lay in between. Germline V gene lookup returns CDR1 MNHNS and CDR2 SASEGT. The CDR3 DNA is TGTGCCAGCAGTGAAGTGGGGCGGCTGTACGAGCAGTACTTC. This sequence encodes CASSEVGRLYEQYF.

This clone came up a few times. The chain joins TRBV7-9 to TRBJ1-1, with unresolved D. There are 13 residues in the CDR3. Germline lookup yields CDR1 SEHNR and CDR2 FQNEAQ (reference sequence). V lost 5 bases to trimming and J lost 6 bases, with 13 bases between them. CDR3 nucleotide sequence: TGTGCCAGCAGCCGGATTGCATCACCTGAAGCTTTCTTT. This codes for CASSRIASPEAFF.

This chain's CDR3 is CASSIWTGLVEQFF. DNA of the CDR3: TGTGCCAGTAGTATATGGACAGGGCTGGTGGAGCAGTTCTTC. This rearrangement joins TRBV19 to TRBJ2-1, with 8 bases fitting TRBD1. Germline lookup yields CDR1 LNHDA and CDR2 SQIVND (reference sequence). The ends lost 2 bases at V and 10 bases at J; junction bases unmatched: 7. CDR3 length: 14 amino acids.

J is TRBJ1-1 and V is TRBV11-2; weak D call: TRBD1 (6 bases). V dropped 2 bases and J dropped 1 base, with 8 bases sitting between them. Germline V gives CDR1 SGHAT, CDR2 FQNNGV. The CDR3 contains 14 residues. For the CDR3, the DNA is TGTGCCAGCAGCTTAAGGGGGAGGAACACTGAAGCTTTCTTT. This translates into CASSLRGRNTEAFF.

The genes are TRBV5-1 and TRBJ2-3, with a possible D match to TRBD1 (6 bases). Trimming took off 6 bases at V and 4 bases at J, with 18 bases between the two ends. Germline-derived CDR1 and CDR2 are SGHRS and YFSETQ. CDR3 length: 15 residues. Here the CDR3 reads CASTPRLGGPDTQYF. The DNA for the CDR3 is TGCGCCAGCACCCCCCGTCTTGGGGGCCCAGATACGCAGTATTTT.

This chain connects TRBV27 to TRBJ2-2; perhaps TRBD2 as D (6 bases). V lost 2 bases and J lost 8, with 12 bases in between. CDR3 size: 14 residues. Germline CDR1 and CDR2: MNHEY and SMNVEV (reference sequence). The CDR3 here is CASSLRSGVGELFF. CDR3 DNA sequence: TGTGCCAGCAGTTTACGTTCGGGAGTGGGGGAGCTGTTTTTT.

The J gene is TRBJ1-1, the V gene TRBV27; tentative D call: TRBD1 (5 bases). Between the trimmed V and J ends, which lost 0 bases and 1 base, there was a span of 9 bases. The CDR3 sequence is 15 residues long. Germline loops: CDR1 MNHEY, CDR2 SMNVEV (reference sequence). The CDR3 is CASSLSGGRNTEAFF. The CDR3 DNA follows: TGTGCCAGCAGTTTATCGGGGGGAAGGAACACTGAAGCTTTCTTT.